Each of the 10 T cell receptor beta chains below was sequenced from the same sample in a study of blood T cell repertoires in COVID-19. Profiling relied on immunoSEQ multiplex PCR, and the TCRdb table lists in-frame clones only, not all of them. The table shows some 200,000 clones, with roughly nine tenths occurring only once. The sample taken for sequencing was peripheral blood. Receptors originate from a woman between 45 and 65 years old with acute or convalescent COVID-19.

CDR3 nucleotides: TGTGCCATCAGTGAGCGAATAGCGGGGGGACAAGAGACCCAGTACTTC. Protein product: CAISERIAGGQETQYF. The rearrangement joins TRBV10-3 to TRBJ2-5, with 10 positions matching TRBD2. Per germline, CDR1 ENHRY and CDR2 SYGVKD. The CDR3 runs to 16 residues. With V trimmed by 2 bases and J by 2 bases, 5 bases remained unmatched.

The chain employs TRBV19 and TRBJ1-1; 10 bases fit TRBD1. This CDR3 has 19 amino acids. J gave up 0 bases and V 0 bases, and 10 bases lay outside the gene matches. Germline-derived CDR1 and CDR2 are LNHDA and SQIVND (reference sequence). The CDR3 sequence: CASSIDGGMGQGMNTEAFF. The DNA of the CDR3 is TGTGCCAGTAGTATAGATGGCGGGATGGGACAGGGGATGAACACTGAAGCTTTCTTT.

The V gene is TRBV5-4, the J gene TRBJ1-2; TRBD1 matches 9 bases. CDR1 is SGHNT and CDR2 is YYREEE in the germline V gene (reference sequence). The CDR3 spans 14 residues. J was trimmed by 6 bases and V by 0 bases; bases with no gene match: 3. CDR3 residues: CASSLVGQGNGYTF. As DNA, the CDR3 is TGTGCCAGCAGCTTGGTGGGACAGGGTAATGGCTACACCTTC.

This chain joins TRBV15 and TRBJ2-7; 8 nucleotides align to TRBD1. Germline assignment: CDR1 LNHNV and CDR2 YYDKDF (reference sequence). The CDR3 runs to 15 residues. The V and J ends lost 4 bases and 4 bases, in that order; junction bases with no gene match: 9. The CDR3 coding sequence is TGTGCCACCAGCACAAGACAGGGGAATCTTTACGAGCAGTACTTC. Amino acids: CATSTRQGNLYEQYF.

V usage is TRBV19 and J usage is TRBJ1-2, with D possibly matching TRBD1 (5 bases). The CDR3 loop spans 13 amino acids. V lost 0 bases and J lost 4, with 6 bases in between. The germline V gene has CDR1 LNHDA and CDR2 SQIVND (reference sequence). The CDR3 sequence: CASSIDQGYGYTF. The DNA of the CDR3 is TGTGCCAGTAGTATAGATCAGGGCTATGGCTACACCTTC.

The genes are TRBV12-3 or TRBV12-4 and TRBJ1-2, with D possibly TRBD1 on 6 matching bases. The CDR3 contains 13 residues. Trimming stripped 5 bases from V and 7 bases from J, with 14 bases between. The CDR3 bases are TGTGCCAGCAGTCACAACAGGGTGGCTGGCTACACCTTC. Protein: CASSHNRVAGYTF.

The CDR3, as DNA: TGTGCCAGTAGTATATTCGGAGGGGAAAGCTCCTACGAGCAGTACTTC. It codes for CASSIFGGESSYEQYF. The J gene is TRBJ2-7, the V gene TRBV19; TRBD2 might be the D (6 bases). The CDR3 loop spans 16 amino acids. Germline loops: CDR1 LNHDA, CDR2 SQIVND (reference sequence). The V gene lost 2 bases and the J gene lost 0 bases, with 14 bases spanning the gap.

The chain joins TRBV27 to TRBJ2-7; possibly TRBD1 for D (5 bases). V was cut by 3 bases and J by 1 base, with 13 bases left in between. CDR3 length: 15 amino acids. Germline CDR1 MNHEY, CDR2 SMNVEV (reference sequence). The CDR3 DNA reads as TGTGCCAGCAGTTTCTCTAGGGGCGAGTCCTACGAGCAGTACTTC. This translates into CASSFSRGESYEQYF.

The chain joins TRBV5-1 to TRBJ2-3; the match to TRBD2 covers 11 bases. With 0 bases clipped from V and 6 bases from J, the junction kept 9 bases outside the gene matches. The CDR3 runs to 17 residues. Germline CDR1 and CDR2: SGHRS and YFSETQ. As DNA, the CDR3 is TGCGCCAGCAGCTTGGCCACGGTAGCGGGAGGGGCGGATACGCAGTATTTT. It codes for CASSLATVAGGADTQYF. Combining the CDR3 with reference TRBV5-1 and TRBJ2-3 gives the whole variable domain KAGVTQTPRYLIKTRGQQVTLSCSPISGHRSVSWYQQTPGQGLQFLFEYFSETQRNKGNFPGRFSGRQFSNSRSEMNVSTLELGDSALYLCASSLATVAGGADTQYFGPGTRLTVL.

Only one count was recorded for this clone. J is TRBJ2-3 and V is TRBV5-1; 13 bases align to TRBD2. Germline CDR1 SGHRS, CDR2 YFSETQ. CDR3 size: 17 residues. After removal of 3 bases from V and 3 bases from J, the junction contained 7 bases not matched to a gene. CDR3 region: CASSSPGLAGTTDTQYF. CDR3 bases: TGCGCCAGCAGCTCTCCGGGACTAGCGGGGACAACAGATACGCAGTATTTT.